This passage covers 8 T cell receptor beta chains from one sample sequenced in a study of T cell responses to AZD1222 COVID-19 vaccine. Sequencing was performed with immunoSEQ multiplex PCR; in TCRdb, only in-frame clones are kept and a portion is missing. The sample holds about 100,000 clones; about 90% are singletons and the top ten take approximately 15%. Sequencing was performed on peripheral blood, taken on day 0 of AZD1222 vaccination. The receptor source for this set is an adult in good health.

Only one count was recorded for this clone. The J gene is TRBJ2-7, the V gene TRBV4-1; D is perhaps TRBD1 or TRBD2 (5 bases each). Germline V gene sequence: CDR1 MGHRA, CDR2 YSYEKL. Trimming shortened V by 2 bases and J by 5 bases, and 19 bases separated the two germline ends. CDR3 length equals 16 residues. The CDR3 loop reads CASSQYRDPDVNEQYF. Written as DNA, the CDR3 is TGCGCCAGCAGCCAATACCGGGACCCCGATGTCAACGAGCAGTACTTC.

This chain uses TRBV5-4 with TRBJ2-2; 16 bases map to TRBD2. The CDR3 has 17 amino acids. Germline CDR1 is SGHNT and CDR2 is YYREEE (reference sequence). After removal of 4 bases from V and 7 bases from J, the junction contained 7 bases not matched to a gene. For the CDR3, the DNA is TGTGCCAGCAGCCCGGGACTAGCGGGAGGGGTAGGCGGGGAGCTGTTTTTT. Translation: CASSPGLAGGVGGELFF.

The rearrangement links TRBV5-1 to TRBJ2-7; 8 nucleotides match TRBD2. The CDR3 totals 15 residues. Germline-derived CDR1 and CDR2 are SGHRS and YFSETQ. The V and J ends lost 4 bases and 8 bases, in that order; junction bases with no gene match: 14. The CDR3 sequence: CASSITGTSVPQQYF. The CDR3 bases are TGCGCCAGCAGCATCACCGGGACTAGTGTCCCCCAGCAGTACTTC.

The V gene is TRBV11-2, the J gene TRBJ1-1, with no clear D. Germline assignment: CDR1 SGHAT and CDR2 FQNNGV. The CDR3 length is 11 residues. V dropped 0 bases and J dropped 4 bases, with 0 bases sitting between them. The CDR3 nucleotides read TGTGCCAGCAGCTTAGACACTGAAGCTTTCTTT. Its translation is CASSLDTEAFF. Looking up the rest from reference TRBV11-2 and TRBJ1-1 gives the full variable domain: EAGVAQSPRYKIIEKRQSVAFWCNPISGHATLYWYQQILGQGPKLLIQFQNNGVVDDSQLPKDRFSAERLKGVDSTLKIQPAKLEDSAVYLCASSLDTEAFFGQGTRLTVV.

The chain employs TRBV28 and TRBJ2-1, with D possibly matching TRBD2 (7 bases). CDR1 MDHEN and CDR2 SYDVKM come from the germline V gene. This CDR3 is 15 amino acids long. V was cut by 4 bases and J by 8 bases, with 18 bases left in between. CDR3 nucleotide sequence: TGTGCCAGCAGTTCACCTAGGGGGGAGGGCTATGAGCAGTTCTTC. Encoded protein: CASSSPRGEGYEQFF.

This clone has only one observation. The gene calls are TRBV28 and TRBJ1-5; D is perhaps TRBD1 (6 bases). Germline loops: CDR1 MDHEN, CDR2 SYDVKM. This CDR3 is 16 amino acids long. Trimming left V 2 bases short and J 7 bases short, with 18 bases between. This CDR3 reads CASSLRDKAYGQPQHF. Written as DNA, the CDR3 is TGTGCCAGCAGTTTAAGGGACAAGGCGTACGGGCAGCCCCAGCATTTT.

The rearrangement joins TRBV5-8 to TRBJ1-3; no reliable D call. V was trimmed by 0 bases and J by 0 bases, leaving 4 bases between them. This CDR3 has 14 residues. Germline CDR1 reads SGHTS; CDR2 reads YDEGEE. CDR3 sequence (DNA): TGTGCCAGCAGCTTGGGTCTCTCTGGAAACACCATATATTTT. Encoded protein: CASSLGLSGNTIYF. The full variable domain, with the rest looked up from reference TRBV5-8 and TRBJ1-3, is EAGVTQSPTHLIKTRGQQATLRCSPISGHTSVYWYQQALGLGLQFLLWYDEGEERNRGNFPPRFSGRQFPNYSSELNVNALELEDSALYLCASSLGLSGNTIYFGEGSWLTVV.

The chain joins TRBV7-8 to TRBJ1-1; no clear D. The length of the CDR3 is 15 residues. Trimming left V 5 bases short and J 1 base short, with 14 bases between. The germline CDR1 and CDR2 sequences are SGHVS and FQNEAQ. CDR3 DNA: TGTGCCAGCAGCCGAGGGAACTTCCAGAACACTGAAGCTTTCTTT. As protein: CASSRGNFQNTEAFF.